One sample yielded the 2 T cell receptor beta chains listed below, sequenced in a study of CD8+CD57+ T cells in acquired aplastic anemia. Profiles of TCR beta VDJ and CDR3 were generated from a genomic DNA template. TCRdb re-called the reads with MiXCR, one entry per CDR3 protein. The table records 35,000 to 45,000 distinct CDR3 sequences, about 70% of them present only once. Sequencing used sorted CD4+, CD8+, or CD8+CD57+ T cells (not recorded which) from PBMCs. These receptor sequences come from a human donor in good health, serving as a control.

The chain employs TRBV10-3 and TRBJ2-1, with TRBD2 matching 11 bases. The CDR3 consists of 14 residues. J was trimmed by 4 bases and V by 6 bases; bases with no gene match: 2. Germline CDR1 reads ENHRY; CDR2 reads SYGVKD. This chain's CDR3 is CAIRRTSGYNEQFF. CDR3 in DNA: TGTGCCATCAGGCGGACTAGCGGGTACAATGAGCAGTTCTTC.

The gene calls are TRBV4-1 and TRBJ1-6, with 8 bases that match TRBD1. V lost 0 bases, J lost 5 bases, and 3 bases stayed unmatched. The CDR3 totals 16 residues. CDR1 and CDR2 (germline): MGHRA, YSYEKL. In DNA, the CDR3 is TGCGCCAGCAGCCAAGATCCAGGGGGCGATAATTCACCCCTCCACTTT. Translating it yields CASSQDPGGDNSPLHF.